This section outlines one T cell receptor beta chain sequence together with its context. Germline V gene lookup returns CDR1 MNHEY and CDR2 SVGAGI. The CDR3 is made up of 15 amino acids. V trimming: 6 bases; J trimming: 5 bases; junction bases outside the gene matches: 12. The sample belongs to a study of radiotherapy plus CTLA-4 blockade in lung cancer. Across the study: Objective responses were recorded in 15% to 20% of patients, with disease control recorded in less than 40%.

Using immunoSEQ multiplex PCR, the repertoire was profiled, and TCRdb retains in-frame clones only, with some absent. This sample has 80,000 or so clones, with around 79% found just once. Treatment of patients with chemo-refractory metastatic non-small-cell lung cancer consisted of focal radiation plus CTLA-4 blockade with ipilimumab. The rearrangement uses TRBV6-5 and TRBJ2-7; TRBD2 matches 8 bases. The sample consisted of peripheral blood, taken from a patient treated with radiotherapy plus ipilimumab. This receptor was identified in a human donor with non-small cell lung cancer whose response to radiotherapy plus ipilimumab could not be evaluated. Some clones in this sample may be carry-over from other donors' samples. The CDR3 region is CASRFLRGLANEQYF. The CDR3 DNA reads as TGTGCCAGCAGATTCCTTCGAGGACTAGCAAACGAGCAGTACTTC.